This paragraph reports one T cell receptor (beta chain). Antigen specificity is unknown. The germline V gene encodes CDR1 LGHNA and CDR2 YSLEER. The CDR3 loop spans 15 amino acids. V dropped 3 bases and J dropped 7; count of bases not matched to a gene: 10. The data belong to a study of T cell repertoires in cytomegalovirus infection. Study observations and caveats: Within the response measured ex vivo, HLA-C-restricted CMV-specific TCR beta clonotypes were dominant.

One entry per CDR3 protein results from TCRdb running MiXCR on the reads. Among 750,000 to 900,000 distinct CDR3 sequences listed, roughly 28% were seen once. The material was cultured CD8+ T cells from PBMCs, obtained from culture after CMV antigen stimulation. The sequence was obtained from a human donor in good health (CMV status not recorded). Some clones in this sample may be carry-over from other donors' samples. V is TRBV4-3 and J is TRBJ1-2; 8 nucleotides agree with TRBD1. CDR3 sequence (DNA): TGCGCCAGCAGCCAGTCGAGGCAGGGGGCGAGTGGCTACACCTTC. This sequence encodes CASSQSRQGASGYTF.